Shown below are 14 T cell receptor beta chains from a single sample sequenced in a study of blood T cell repertoires in COVID-19. Clones were sequenced by immunoSEQ multiplex PCR, and TCRdb holds only the in-frame ones, with some missing. This sample has nearly 350,000 clones, with more than 75% found just once. Sequenced material: peripheral blood. The receptor set was obtained from a woman aged 50 to 60 with COVID-19, enrolled during active disease.

V is TRBV6-6 and J is TRBJ2-2; no clear D gene. Trimming took 4 bases from V and 6 from J, leaving 9 bases between them. This CDR3 spans 13 amino acids. Germline assignment: CDR1 MNHNY and CDR2 SVGAGI (reference sequence). This CDR3 reads CASSSPVAGELFF. CDR3 bases: TGTGCCAGCAGTTCCCCCGTTGCCGGGGAGCTGTTTTTT.

The chain recombines TRBV10-3 with TRBJ2-1, with D possibly TRBD1 on 6 matching bases. Germline assignment: CDR1 ENHRY and CDR2 SYGVKD. Trimming pared 6 bases from V and 7 bases from J, leaving 16 bases between. The CDR3 has 14 amino acids. CDR3 sequence reads: CAISSTGIENEQFF. The CDR3, as DNA: TGTGCCATCAGCTCCACAGGGATTGAAAATGAGCAGTTCTTC.

The rearrangement joins TRBV5-1 to TRBJ1-2, with unresolved D. Deletions cut 2 bases from V and 2 bases from J, with 13 bases between. Germline lookup yields CDR1 SGHRS and CDR2 YFSETQ. The CDR3 extends over 15 amino acids. The CDR3 DNA is TGCGCCAGCAGCTTCGCGACTCTAACAAACTATGGCTACACCTTC. Amino acids: CASSFATLTNYGYTF.

The chain carries TRBV10-3 and TRBJ2-1; TRBD1 aligns across 9 bases. Trimming took 6 bases from V and 5 from J; bases not matched to a gene: 5. This CDR3 region has 14 residues. In germline, CDR1 is ENHRY, CDR2 SYGVKD. This CDR3 is CAISSGQGNNEQFF. The CDR3 DNA reads TGTGCCATCAGCTCGGGACAGGGAAACAATGAGCAGTTCTTC.

This clone is a singleton in its sample. The rearrangement joins TRBV2 to TRBJ2-7; 12 bases fit TRBD2. Trimming cost V 7 bases and J 3 bases; bases outside gene matches: 4. Germline V gene data show CDR1 as SNHLY and CDR2 as FYNNEI. This CDR3 spans 14 amino acids. The CDR3 DNA is TGTGCCAGCAAGGGACTAGCGGGTGGCTACGAGCAGTACTTC. Its protein is CASKGLAGGYEQYF.

This chain links TRBV6-8 with TRBJ2-4, with D maybe TRBD2 (5 bases). There are 14 residues in the CDR3. Germline V gene data show CDR1 as MNHGY and CDR2 as SAAAGT. Trimming took off 3 bases at V and 7 bases at J, with 13 bases between the two ends. As DNA, the CDR3 is TGTGCCAGCAGTTATCGACTGGGAGCTAACATTCAGTACTTC. It yields the protein CASSYRLGANIQYF.

The CDR3 region is CASSEYQGMNTEAFF. DNA of the CDR3: TGTGCCAGCAGTGAATATCAGGGGATGAACACTGAAGCTTTCTTT. The rearrangement links TRBV6-1 to TRBJ1-1; possible D gene TRBD1, 6 bases. The ends were cut back, 2 bases at V and 0 bases at J, with 10 bases in the middle. The CDR3 is made up of 15 amino acids. CDR1 and CDR2 (germline): MNHNS, SASEGT.

This clone was detected once. The V gene is TRBV2, the J gene TRBJ2-2, with 8 bases fitting TRBD1. The CDR3 is 14 residues long. Germline V gene sequence: CDR1 SNHLY, CDR2 FYNNEI. Unmatched junction bases numbered 3, after V lost 6 bases and J lost 3 bases. CDR3 nucleotides: TGTGCCAGCAGCGGACAGGGTTACACCGGGGAGCTGTTTTTT. Its translation is CASSGQGYTGELFF.

On this clone itself: Mismatch with germline at one junction end may stem from a read error. The V call is TRBV2, the J call TRBJ2-7, with a possible D match to TRBD2 (7 bases). The V gene's germline CDR1 is SNHLY and CDR2 FYNNEI. This CDR3 spans 11 amino acids. CDR3 region: CASSLGGLGVF. For the CDR3, the DNA is TGTGCCAGCAGCCTCGGGGGGCTAGGGGTTTTC.

V gene TRBV7-9 combines with J gene TRBJ1-5; 12 bases agree with TRBD1. Germline lookup yields CDR1 SEHNR and CDR2 FQNEAQ (reference sequence). V lost 3 bases, J lost 3 bases, and 3 bases stayed unmatched. The CDR3 sequence is 16 residues long. This chain's CDR3 is CASSLLGQGANQPQHF. As DNA, the CDR3 is TGTGCCAGCAGCTTGCTGGGACAGGGGGCCAATCAGCCCCAGCATTTT. The full variable domain, completed using reference TRBV7-9 and TRBJ1-5, is DTGVSQNPRHKITKRGQNVTFRCDPISEHNRLYWYRQTLGQGPEFLTYFQNEAQLEKSRLLSDRFSAERPKGSFSTLEIQRTEQGDSAMYLCASSLLGQGANQPQHFGDGTRLSIL.

This CDR3 is CASSPGLRGSSEQFF. In nucleotides, the CDR3 is TGTGCCAGCTCACCAGGCTTACGAGGGTCGAGTGAGCAGTTCTTC. The chain carries TRBV18 and TRBJ2-1; perhaps TRBD2 as D (5 bases). Germline CDR1 KGHSH, CDR2 LQKENI. The V end was cut by 2 bases, the J end by 9 bases, with 17 bases between. The CDR3 has 15 amino acids.

J is TRBJ2-5 and V is TRBV5-1, with 9 nucleotides matching TRBD1. This CDR3 spans 15 amino acids. CDR1 SGHRS and CDR2 YFSETQ come from the germline V gene. The V gene end was trimmed by 3 bases and the J gene end by 4 bases; junction bases not matched to a gene: 7. The DNA for the CDR3 is TGCGCCAGCAGCTCCCGACAGGGGGTAGCAGAGACCCAGTACTTC. This translates into CASSSRQGVAETQYF.

The chain couples TRBV5-1 to TRBJ2-3, with 9 bases that match TRBD2. The CDR3 extends over 17 amino acids. Germline loops: CDR1 SGHRS, CDR2 YFSETQ. V was pared by 2 bases and J by 0 bases, with 7 bases of the junction left unmatched. The CDR3 DNA reads TGCGCCAGCAGCTTTGGGGATAGCGGGAGAAGCACAGATACGCAGTATTTT. The encoded protein is CASSFGDSGRSTDTQYF.

The chain has TRBV19 and TRBJ1-5; 7 bases map to TRBD1. This CDR3 region has 15 residues. The V and J ends lost 3 bases and 6 bases, in that order; junction bases with no gene match: 8. Germline V gives CDR1 LNHDA, CDR2 SQIVND (reference sequence). In DNA form, the CDR3 reads TGTGCCAGTAGTATTGGTAGGCAGGGGGGTCAGCCCCAGCATTTT. Translated, it gives CASSIGRQGGQPQHF. Using reference TRBV19 and TRBJ1-5 for the parts outside the CDR3, the full variable domain is DGGITQSPKYLFRKEGQNVTLSCEQNLNHDAMYWYRQDPGQGLRLIYYSQIVNDFQKGDIAEGYSVSREKKESFPLTVTSAQKNPTAFYLCASSIGRQGGQPQHFGDGTRLSIL.